Each of the 24 T cell receptor beta chains below was sequenced from the same sample in a study of identical twins (dated by TCRdb to 2016 to 2017). The library was generated by 5' RACE. The sequencing machine was an Illumina HiSeq 2000. TCRdb redid the processing of the public reads, applying fastp at Q25 and MiXCR, and retained in-frame beta chains. A single entry per CDR3 protein holds the most common genes and DNA from its merged rows. Across this sample there are 1.5 million to 2 million distinct CDR3 sequences, with more than 30% seen only once. The top ten clones comprise more than 0.25% of the sample. Sample: cord blood. Receptors originate from a newborn girl in good health.

This sequence joins TRBV27 and TRBJ2-7; 11 bases map to TRBD1. CDR1 and CDR2 from the germline V gene are MNHEY and SMNVEV (reference sequence). With V trimmed by 1 base and J by 4 bases, 9 bases remained unmatched. The CDR3 loop spans 17 amino acids. The CDR3 sequence: CASSLWGGQGALYEQYF. CDR3 in DNA: TGTGCCAGCAGTTTATGGGGTGGACAGGGGGCCCTTTACGAGCAGTACTTC.

J is TRBJ1-2 and V is TRBV4-1; D unresolved. The V end lost 1 base, the J end lost 4 bases, and 13 bases lay between the germline ends. The CDR3 has 15 residues. Germline V gene sequence: CDR1 MGHRA, CDR2 YSYEKL. The CDR3 spells CASSQVSARSYGYTF. In nucleotides, the CDR3 is TGCGCCAGCAGCCAAGTGTCGGCTCGGAGCTATGGCTACACCTTC.

This clonotype was observed at least ten times. V and J are TRBV5-1 and TRBJ2-3; no clear D. CDR3 length: 14 amino acids. V shed 0 bases and J shed 2 bases, with 7 bases lying between them. Germline V gene data show CDR1 as SGHRS and CDR2 as YFSETQ. The DNA of the CDR3 is TGCGCCAGCAGCTTGGGGGTATACACAGATACGCAGTATTTT. This gives the protein CASSLGVYTDTQYF.

This clonotype was observed a handful of times. The chain is built from TRBV28 and TRBJ2-5; D possibly corresponds to TRBD1 (5 bases). Germline V gene data show CDR1 as MDHEN and CDR2 as SYDVKM. Trimming cost V 5 bases and J 4 bases, with 26 bases left between them. The CDR3 has 18 residues. CDR3 bases: TGTGCCAGCAGTCCCATGGTCCGGCAGGGTGGTTATACAGAGACCCAGTACTTC. It codes for CASSPMVRQGGYTETQYF.

This chain joins TRBV5-1 and TRBJ1-2, with D unclear. The germline V and J ends were trimmed by 1 base and 9 bases, with 10 bases remaining between them. The CDR3 runs 12 residues. Germline V gene sequence: CDR1 SGHRS, CDR2 YFSETQ. The CDR3 reads CASSLMTESYTF. DNA of the CDR3: TGCGCCAGCAGCTTGATGACGGAGAGCTACACCTTC. The variable domain in full, with the rest retrieved from reference TRBV5-1 and TRBJ1-2, is KAGVTQTPRYLIKTRGQQVTLSCSPISGHRSVSWYQQTPGQGLQFLFEYFSETQRNKGNFPGRFSGRQFSNSRSEMNVSTLELGDSALYLCASSLMTESYTFGSGTRLTVV.

The genes are TRBV4-2 and TRBJ2-7; D remains ambiguous. V lost 1 base and J 7 bases, leaving 17 bases between the germline ends. Germline V gives CDR1 LGHNA, CDR2 YNFKEQ. This CDR3 contains 15 residues. The CDR3 DNA sequence: TGTGCCAGCAGCCAAGGGCAGCTCTCCTACAATGAGCAGTACTTC. Translation: CASSQGQLSYNEQYF.

The chain couples TRBV10-3 to TRBJ2-4; 8 nucleotides match TRBD1. Looked up from germline, CDR1 is ENHRY and CDR2 is SYGVKD. Trimming took 8 bases from V and 1 from J; bases not matched to a gene: 1. The CDR3 has 13 amino acids. The CDR3 nucleotides read TGTGCCATCGGGGACAGGGCCAAAAACATTCAGTACTTC. Its protein is CAIGDRAKNIQYF.

The chain uses TRBV12-3 or TRBV12-4 and TRBJ2-7, with 8 bases fitting TRBD1. J was trimmed by 3 bases and V by 6 bases; bases with no gene match: 10. The CDR3 extends over 15 amino acids. CDR3 sequence: CASRLSGGVGYEQYF. DNA of the CDR3: TGTGCCAGCAGGTTGTCAGGGGGCGTAGGCTACGAGCAGTACTTC.

In this sample, this clonotype turned up a few times. The CDR3 coding sequence is TGCAGTGCCGCCGGGGGGGCCACAGATACGCAGTATTTT. It translates to CSAAGGATDTQYF. The chain employs TRBV20-1 and TRBJ2-3; TRBD2 matches at 8 bases. The junction had 4 bases not matched to a gene; V was cut back by 6 bases and J by 2 bases. The CDR3 sequence is 13 residues long. Germline CDR1 DFQATT, CDR2 SNEGSKA (reference sequence).

This clonotype has only a few counts. This rearrangement joins TRBV29-1 to TRBJ2-1; 10 bases agree with TRBD2. The junction had 15 bases not matched to a gene; V was cut back by 6 bases and J by 1 base. Germline V gene lookup returns CDR1 SQVTM and CDR2 ANQGSEA. This CDR3 region has 18 residues. In DNA, the CDR3 is TGCAGCGTCGTTACATCCCAAAGCGGGAGGGTATCCTACAATGAGCAGTTCTTC. Translation gives CSVVTSQSGRVSYNEQFF.

This clonotype was found a few times. The V call is TRBV12-3 or TRBV12-4, the J call TRBJ2-1, with 8 bases that match TRBD1. V shed 5 bases, J shed 9 bases, and the junction held 18 bases outside the gene matches. The CDR3 contains 17 residues. The CDR3 nucleotides are TGTGCCAGCAGTATCGGACAGGGCGATCCGCTGGGGGGTGAGCAGTTCTTC. Amino acids: CASSIGQGDPLGGEQFF.

This clonotype turned up a few times. This sequence joins TRBV20-1 and TRBJ2-5; the D gene is possibly TRBD1 (6 bases). Gene TRBJ2-7 matches the end of the DNA better, so the J call may be wrong. Germline-derived CDR1 and CDR2 are DFQATT and SNEGSKA (reference sequence). The CDR3 totals 10 residues. CDR3 protein: CSAGQNEQYF. Written as DNA, the CDR3 is TGCAGTGCCGGACAGAACGAGCAGTACTTC.

This clonotype was seen ten or more times. The gene calls are TRBV27 and TRBJ1-2; 7 bases match TRBD1. The length of the CDR3 is 14 residues. Germline CDR1 MNHEY, CDR2 SMNVEV (reference sequence). Trimming cost V 6 bases and J 4 bases; bases outside gene matches: 8. The CDR3 reads CASSFGRGTYGYTF. In nucleotides, the CDR3 is TGTGCCAGCAGCTTCGGCAGGGGGACCTATGGCTACACCTTC.

The chain combines TRBV5-1 with TRBJ2-6; D is unclear. Germline loops: CDR1 SGHRS, CDR2 YFSETQ. This CDR3 comprises 16 residues. V lost 2 bases, J lost 4 bases, and 13 bases lay in between. Written as DNA, the CDR3 is TGCGCCAGCAGCTTATCTGACCACGCGGGGGCCAACGTCCTGACTTTC. As protein: CASSLSDHAGANVLTF.

This clonotype occurred a few times. V gene TRBV28 combines with J gene TRBJ1-2, with TRBD1 as a possible D gene (6 bases). The CDR3 is made up of 15 amino acids. V lost 5 bases to trimming and J lost 4 bases, with 17 bases between them. CDR1 and CDR2 from the germline V gene are MDHEN and SYDVKM. For the CDR3, the DNA is TGTGCCAGCAGTCCCCCGGACAGAGGATTCTATGGCTACACCTTC. It encodes CASSPPDRGFYGYTF.

This clonotype has just a few counts. In nucleotides, the CDR3 is TGTGCCAGCAGTTCTCCTAGCGGCGCAGATACGCAGTATTTT. As protein: CASSSPSGADTQYF. The rearrangement joins TRBV27 to TRBJ2-3; 7 nucleotides agree with TRBD2. With 4 bases clipped from V and 4 bases from J, the junction kept 5 bases outside the gene matches. The CDR3 length is 14 residues. Germline V gene lookup returns CDR1 MNHEY and CDR2 SMNVEV (reference sequence).

The chain is built from TRBV20-1 and TRBJ1-2; possible D gene TRBD1, 5 bases. The V end lost 1 base, the J end lost 0 bases, and 12 bases lay between the germline ends. This CDR3 is 15 amino acids long. Per the germline V gene, CDR1 is DFQATT and CDR2 is SNEGSKA (reference sequence). CDR3 nucleotide sequence: TGCAGTGCTAGAGGCAGGGAAGGAACTAACTATGGCTACACCTTC. Translation gives CSARGREGTNYGYTF.

This clonotype was seen more than once but under ten times. The chain recombines TRBV12-3 or TRBV12-4 with TRBJ1-2; no definite D call. CDR3 size: 10 residues. Trimming stripped 7 bases from V and 5 bases from J, with 5 bases between. The CDR3 coding sequence is TGTGCCAGCACCCAATATGGCTACACCTTC. It specifies CASTQYGYTF.

This clonotype has just a few counts. V gene TRBV20-1 combines with J gene TRBJ1-1; tentative D call: TRBD1 (6 bases). The CDR3 has 14 amino acids. Germline V gives CDR1 DFQATT, CDR2 SNEGSKA (reference sequence). Trimming shortened V by 3 bases and J by 0 bases, and 11 bases separated the two germline ends. For the CDR3, the DNA is TGCAGTGCTAGTAGGGGGTCTTTGAACACTGAAGCTTTCTTT. Translation gives CSASRGSLNTEAFF.

This clonotype has more than one count but fewer than ten. V usage is TRBV6-5 and J usage is TRBJ2-5; TRBD1 or TRBD2 may be the D gene (5 bases each). The J call is uncertain, as TRBJ2-7 better fits the DNA end. The germline CDR1 and CDR2 sequences are MNHEY and SVGAGI. This CDR3 has 15 residues. CDR3 sequence (DNA): TGTGCCAGCAGTTACGCTCGCGGTGGGGGCTACGAGCAGTACTTC. It codes for CASSYARGGGYEQYF.

This clonotype was counted a few times. V is TRBV5-1 and J is TRBJ2-4; D is unresolved. The J call may be mistaken, given a closer DNA end match to TRBJ2-7. The germline V gene has CDR1 SGHRS and CDR2 YFSETQ. The length of the CDR3 is 12 residues. CDR3 protein: CASSLEDHEQYF. The CDR3 DNA is TGCGCCAGCAGCTTGGAAGACCACGAGCAGTACTTC.

The CDR3: CSARGEGGVYEQYF. CDR3 bases: TGCAGTGCTAGAGGGGAAGGGGGCGTGTACGAGCAGTACTTC. The chain is built from TRBV20-1 and TRBJ2-7; 7 bases line up with TRBD1. CDR1 is DFQATT, CDR2 SNEGSKA, per germline (reference sequence). J gave up 4 bases and V 1 base, and 7 bases lay outside the gene matches. This CDR3 region has 14 residues.

Only a few counts were recorded for this clonotype. This chain connects TRBV7-2 to TRBJ1-2, with D unresolved. V lost 2 bases to trimming and J lost 3 bases, with 10 bases between them. CDR3 size: 14 residues. CDR1 is SGHTA and CDR2 is FQGNSA in the germline V gene. In DNA, the CDR3 is TGTGCCAGCAGCTTAAGGGAATTGCACTATGGCTACACCTTC. Encoded protein: CASSLRELHYGYTF.

This clonotype showed up just a few times. The chain joins TRBV6-1 to TRBJ1-1; D is unresolved. V dropped 1 base and J dropped 2 bases, with 11 bases sitting between them. The germline V gene has CDR1 MNHNS and CDR2 SASEGT. The CDR3 length is 15 residues. This CDR3 reads CASSEEGQINTEAFF. CDR3 bases: TGTGCCAGCAGTGAAGAAGGCCAAATTAACACTGAAGCTTTCTTT.